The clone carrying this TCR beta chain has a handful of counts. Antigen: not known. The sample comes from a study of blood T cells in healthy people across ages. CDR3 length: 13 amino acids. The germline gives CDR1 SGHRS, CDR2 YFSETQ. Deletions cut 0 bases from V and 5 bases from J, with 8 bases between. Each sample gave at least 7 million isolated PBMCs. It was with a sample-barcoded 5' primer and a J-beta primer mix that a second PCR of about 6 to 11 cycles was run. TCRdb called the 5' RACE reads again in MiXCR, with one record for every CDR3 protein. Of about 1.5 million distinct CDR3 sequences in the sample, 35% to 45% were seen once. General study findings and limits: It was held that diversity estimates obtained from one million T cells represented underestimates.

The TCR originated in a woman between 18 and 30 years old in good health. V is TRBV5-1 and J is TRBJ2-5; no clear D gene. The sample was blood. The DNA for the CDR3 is TGCGCCAGCAGCTTGGAGTTGGAGGAGACCCAGTACTTC. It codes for CASSLELEETQYF.